This T cell receptor beta chain was sequenced for a study of T-cell memory formation after mild COVID-19. Study overall: For the most part, TCR clusters were specific to one donor. The study's findings and limits: Contracting CD4+ clones lay largely in CM and EM, with CD8+ ones residing in EMRA.

Using its own MiXCR run on the 5' RACE reads, TCRdb lists one record per CDR3 protein. The table shows under 150,000 distinct CDR3 sequences, with about 16% occurring only once. This clonotype showed up just a few times. Its antigen is unknown. The V and J ends lost 2 bases and 3 bases, in that order; junction bases with no gene match: 3. This CDR3 comprises 14 residues. The sequencing input was PBMCs or a T cell subset sorted from them (not recorded which). The V and J genes are TRBV12-3 or TRBV12-4 and TRBJ1-2; TRBD1 matches at 7 bases. This TCR was sampled from an adult woman who had mild COVID-19 (a few samples of this study predate the infection). Cell type and time point are not known. For the CDR3, the DNA is TGTGCCAGCAGTTTAATTGGGACAGACTATGGCTACACCTTC. Amino acids: CASSLIGTDYGYTF.